This record looks at one T cell receptor (beta chain) sequence and its context. The antigen remains undetermined. At one end the junction does not follow the germline gene, possibly because of a read error. This sample is part of a study of T cell repertoires in cytomegalovirus infection. Whole-study context: Indications came from public TCR beta signatures; they pointed to CMV infection and to a matching HLA type. The study, taken as a whole, reports: Ex vivo responses were dominated by HLA-C-restricted CMV-specific TCR beta clonotypes.

The CDR3 runs 14 residues. Germline CDR1 SGHDN, CDR2 FVKESK. Each CDR3 protein gets one entry after TCRdb re-called the reads with MiXCR. The sample lists roughly 920,000 distinct CDR3 sequences; approximately 31% were seen once. The material sequenced was cultured CD8+ T cells from PBMCs, taken from culture after CMV antigen stimulation. The TCR comes from a human donor in good health (CMV status not recorded). Some clones in this sample may be carry-over from other donors' samples. This sequence joins TRBV14 and TRBJ1-1; D call uncertain. This chain's CDR3 is CASSQVGGDTESFF. The CDR3 DNA is TGTGCCAGCAGCCAAGTCGGCGGAGACACTGAATCTTTCTTT.